One sample yielded the 32 T cell receptor beta chains listed below, sequenced in a study of control samples from healthy donors and cancer patients. The method was immunoSEQ multiplex PCR; TCRdb's version includes in-frame clones alone and lacks a portion of them. The sample includes 55,000 to 80,000 clones, over 85% of them seen just once. The sample comprised PBMCs. These receptors were collected from a man in his 60s with colorectal cancer.

The V gene is TRBV18, the J gene TRBJ2-3, with D hard to call. Germline CDR1 reads KGHSH; CDR2 reads LQKENI. The V gene lost 6 bases and the J gene lost 0 bases, with 13 bases spanning the gap. The CDR3 is made up of 15 amino acids. The CDR3 sequence: CASSRDRPSTDTQYF. The CDR3, as DNA: TGTGCCAGCTCGCGCGACCGGCCTAGCACAGATACGCAGTATTTT.

The chain joins TRBV14 to TRBJ2-3; D ambiguous. This CDR3 is built from 15 residues. V was trimmed by 0 bases and J by 5 bases, leaving 12 bases between them. The germline V gene has CDR1 SGHDN and CDR2 FVKESK. CDR3 DNA: TGTGCCAGCAGCCAAGACTGGGGAACCGAAGATACGCAGTATTTT. Residues: CASSQDWGTEDTQYF.

The chain is built from TRBV2 and TRBJ2-1, with D possibly TRBD2 on 6 matching bases. The CDR3 has 13 amino acids. V was pared by 7 bases and J by 0 bases, with 7 bases between. Per the germline V gene, CDR1 is SNHLY and CDR2 is FYNNEI. CDR3 amino acids: CASISGSYNEQFF. The CDR3 DNA sequence: TGTGCCAGCATTAGCGGCTCCTACAATGAGCAGTTCTTC.

V is TRBV5-1 and J is TRBJ2-3; the match to TRBD2 covers 7 bases. V shed 5 bases, J shed 0 bases, and the junction held 3 bases outside the gene matches. Germline CDR1 SGHRS, CDR2 YFSETQ. The CDR3 sequence is 14 residues long. The CDR3 is CASSQTSSTDTQYF. Written as DNA, the CDR3 is TGCGCCAGCAGTCAGACTAGCAGCACAGATACGCAGTATTTT.

This chain links TRBV7-9 with TRBJ2-7; D possibly corresponds to TRBD1 (6 bases). The germline V gene encodes CDR1 SEHNR and CDR2 FQNEAQ (reference sequence). The V and J ends lost 8 bases and 2 bases respectively, with 19 bases between them. The CDR3 contains 15 residues. The CDR3 DNA follows: TGTGCCAGCCGGCTCGTGGCAGGGGCTACCTACGAGCAGTACTTC. Protein: CASRLVAGATYEQYF.

CDR3 sequence: CASSPGGGLTYEQYF. CDR3 in DNA: TGTGCCAGCAGCCCTGGGGGGGGGCTCACCTACGAGCAGTACTTC. The genes are TRBV5-4 and TRBJ2-7; D possibly corresponds to TRBD2 (7 bases). Looked up from germline, CDR1 is SGHNT and CDR2 is YYREEE (reference sequence). The germline V and J ends were trimmed by 4 bases and 2 bases, with 16 bases remaining between them. This CDR3 is built from 15 residues.

This clone appeared a single time. V and J are TRBV6-2 or TRBV6-3 and TRBJ2-7; 8 bases are a match to TRBD1. The junction had 2 bases not matched to a gene; V was cut back by 0 bases and J by 1 base. Germline values: CDR1 MNHEY, CDR2 SVGEGT. This CDR3 has 15 amino acids. CDR3 in DNA: TGTGCCAGCAGTTACTCGAGACAGGGGTCCTACGAGCAGTACTTC. Its translation is CASSYSRQGSYEQYF.

V usage is TRBV11-3 and J usage is TRBJ2-7; D may be TRBD2 (6 bases). The CDR3 has 14 amino acids. Germline loops: CDR1 SGHNT, CDR2 YENEEA. V was clipped by 5 bases and J by 2 bases, with 13 bases between them. The CDR3 region is CASSGPAGPYEQYF. The CDR3 DNA is TGTGCCAGCAGCGGCCCAGCGGGCCCCTACGAGCAGTACTTC. The whole variable domain, filled in from reference TRBV11-3 and TRBJ2-7, reads EAGVVQSPRYKIIEKKQPVAFWCNPISGHNTLYWYLQNLGQGPELLIRYENEEAVDDSQLPKDRFSAERLKGVDSTLKIQPAELGDSAVYLCASSGPAGPYEQYFGPGTRLTVT.

This sequence joins TRBV4-1 and TRBJ1-2, with a weak D call TRBD1 (6 bases). CDR3 length: 17 amino acids. V was clipped by 0 bases and J by 8 bases, with 22 bases between them. CDR1 and CDR2 (germline): MGHRA, YSYEKL. As DNA, the CDR3 is TGCGCCAGCAGCCAAGATAGAGGGGGATCTCCCTCTATGGGCTACACCTTC. Its protein is CASSQDRGGSPSMGYTF.

This chain uses TRBV15 with TRBJ1-2; D remains ambiguous. The V gene lost 3 bases and the J gene lost 4 bases, with 15 bases spanning the gap. From germline, CDR1 is LNHNV and CDR2 YYDKDF (reference sequence). The CDR3 runs to 15 residues. CDR3 DNA: TGTGCCACCAGCAGGGGAGGGAAAGAAAGCTATGGCTACACCTTC. Translation gives CATSRGGKESYGYTF.

This chain uses TRBV18 with TRBJ2-7; 11 bases align to TRBD1. The germline V gene has CDR1 KGHSH and CDR2 LQKENI. The CDR3 is made up of 15 amino acids. Losses at the gene ends were 1 base for V and 3 bases for J; bases not matched to a gene: 2. CDR3: CASSPRGTGGYEQYF. DNA for the CDR3: TGTGCCAGCTCACCACGTGGGACAGGGGGCTACGAGCAGTACTTC.

This chain joins TRBV6-2 or TRBV6-3 and TRBJ1-4; D ambiguous. This CDR3 region has 16 residues. The ends were cut back, 0 bases at V and 0 bases at J, with 8 bases in the middle. CDR1 is MNHEY and CDR2 is SVGEGT in the germline V gene. CDR3 bases: TGTGCCAGCAGTTACTCGATGAGTCCAACTAATGAAAAACTGTTTTTT. Encoded protein: CASSYSMSPTNEKLFF.

This clone was seen only a few times. The V call is TRBV19, the J call TRBJ1-6, with D tentatively TRBD1 (5 bases). CDR1 and CDR2 from the germline V gene are LNHDA and SQIVND (reference sequence). This CDR3 contains 14 residues. Trimming removed 4 bases from V and 8 bases from J, with 12 bases in between. The CDR3 protein is CASSTKAGDSPLHF. In DNA form, the CDR3 reads TGTGCCAGTAGTACCAAAGCGGGGGATTCACCCCTCCACTTT.

V gene TRBV19 combines with J gene TRBJ1-5; TRBD1 might be the D (5 bases). CDR1 LNHDA and CDR2 SQIVND come from the germline V gene (reference sequence). Trimming took off 4 bases at V and 3 bases at J, with 10 bases between the two ends. The CDR3 is made up of 14 amino acids. The CDR3 loop reads CASSRGGVNQPQHF. CDR3 bases: TGTGCCAGTAGTAGGGGAGGGGTCAATCAGCCCCAGCATTTT.

The chain carries TRBV7-9 and TRBJ1-1; 12 nucleotides agree with TRBD1. The CDR3 is 14 amino acids. V trimming: 3 bases; J trimming: 10 bases; junction bases outside the gene matches: 6. Per germline, CDR1 SEHNR and CDR2 FQNEAQ (reference sequence). The CDR3 sequence: CASSFRDRGRRAFF. Here the CDR3 DNA reads TGTGCCAGCAGCTTCCGGGACAGGGGGCGCAGAGCTTTCTTT.

The chain couples TRBV19 to TRBJ2-7, with 8 bases identical to TRBD1. The V gene's germline CDR1 is LNHDA and CDR2 SQIVND (reference sequence). This CDR3 is 15 amino acids long. V lost 5 bases and J lost 5; bases outside the gene matches: 11. CDR3 loop: CASSPRDRLNHEQYF. The CDR3 DNA reads as TGTGCCAGTAGTCCCCGGGACAGGCTAAACCACGAGCAGTACTTC.

This chain uses TRBV12-3 or TRBV12-4 with TRBJ1-1; D gene ambiguous. The V end was cut by 10 bases, the J end by 4 bases, with 16 bases between. The CDR3 consists of 13 residues. In DNA, the CDR3 is TGTGCCACCAGACCAGATGGGGTCACTGAAGCTTTCTTT. This encodes CATRPDGVTEAFF.

This clone was recorded once. The chain employs TRBV18 and TRBJ1-4; 9 bases agree with TRBD1. Losses at the gene ends were 3 bases for V and 7 bases for J; bases not matched to a gene: 3. The CDR3 totals 14 residues. Germline V gene lookup returns CDR1 KGHSH and CDR2 LQKENI. The CDR3 coding sequence is TGTGCCAGCTCACCGGGACAGGGCCTTGAAAAACTGTTTTTT. Protein product: CASSPGQGLEKLFF.

This chain uses TRBV5-4 with TRBJ2-2; 8 nucleotides line up with TRBD1. The CDR3 is 16 residues long. After removal of 0 bases from V and 1 base from J, the junction contained 2 bases not matched to a gene. The germline V gene has CDR1 SGHNT and CDR2 YYREEE (reference sequence). CDR3 loop: CASSLAGTGNTGELFF. In DNA form, the CDR3 reads TGTGCCAGCAGCTTGGCCGGGACAGGGAACACCGGGGAGCTGTTTTTT.

The chain couples TRBV6-2 or TRBV6-3 to TRBJ2-7, with D perhaps TRBD2 (6 bases). This CDR3 comprises 12 residues. CDR1 is MNHEY and CDR2 is SVGEGT in the germline V gene. With 6 bases removed from V and 4 bases from J, the gap between germline ends came to 10 bases. CDR3 amino acids: CASSPSEYEQYF. The CDR3 nucleotides read TGTGCCAGCAGCCCTAGCGAATACGAGCAGTACTTC.

V usage is TRBV6-5 and J usage is TRBJ1-3; D is possibly TRBD1 (5 bases). Deletions cut 2 bases from V and 2 bases from J, with 13 bases between. This CDR3 is built from 16 residues. Germline assignment: CDR1 MNHEY and CDR2 SVGAGI. The CDR3 DNA sequence: TGTGCCAGCAGTTACGGACACTCAAGGGCTGGAAACACCATATATTTT. It yields the protein CASSYGHSRAGNTIYF.

The rearrangement uses TRBV27 and TRBJ2-5; a weak D match, TRBD1 (5 bases). The CDR3 covers 13 residues. Between the trimmed V and J ends, which lost 4 bases and 2 bases, there was a span of 8 bases. Germline CDR1 and CDR2: MNHEY and SMNVEV (reference sequence). The CDR3 DNA follows: TGTGCCAGCAGTTGGACAACACAAGAGACCCAGTACTTC. Translation: CASSWTTQETQYF.

The V call is TRBV11-3, the J call TRBJ2-3; 12 bases are shared with TRBD2. The V gene end was trimmed by 7 bases and the J gene end by 5 bases; junction bases not matched to a gene: 4. The CDR3 is 14 residues long. CDR1 is SGHNT, CDR2 YENEEA, per germline. This CDR3 reads CASMPLAGGDTQYF. DNA of the CDR3: TGTGCCAGCATGCCACTAGCGGGGGGAGATACGCAGTATTTT.

The rearrangement joins TRBV9 to TRBJ2-7, with 12 nucleotides matching TRBD1. CDR1 and CDR2 (germline): SGDLS, YYNGEE. The J segment lost 7 bases and the V segment lost 0 bases, leaving 5 bases of the junction unmatched. The CDR3 length is 15 residues. The CDR3 here is CASSVEGTGGREQYF. In nucleotides, the CDR3 is TGTGCCAGCAGCGTAGAAGGGACAGGGGGCAGAGAGCAGTACTTC.

The rearrangement uses TRBV2 and TRBJ1-2; D gene uncertain. Looked up from germline, CDR1 is SNHLY and CDR2 is FYNNEI. Trimming took off 4 bases at V and 1 base at J, with 7 bases between the two ends. The CDR3 covers 13 residues. CDR3 DNA sequence: TGTGCCAGCAGTGGGGATCATAACTATGGCTACACCTTC. Translated: CASSGDHNYGYTF. The complete variable domain, with remaining parts taken from reference TRBV2 and TRBJ1-2, reads EPEVTQTPSHQVTQMGQEVILRCVPISNHLYFYWYRQILGQKVEFLVSFYNNEISEKSEIFDDQFSVERPDGSNFTLKIRSTKLEDSAMYFCASSGDHNYGYTFGSGTRLTVV.

The chain uses TRBV7-2 and TRBJ1-2; D unresolved. The germline CDR1 and CDR2 sequences are SGHTA and FQGNSA. The CDR3 is 12 residues long. The germline V and J ends were trimmed by 3 bases and 2 bases, with 4 bases remaining between them. In nucleotides, the CDR3 is TGTGCCAGCAGCTTGTGGAACTATGGCTACACCTTC. This sequence encodes CASSLWNYGYTF.

The rearrangement joins TRBV27 to TRBJ2-1; the D call may be TRBD1 or TRBD2 (5 bases each). From germline, CDR1 is MNHEY and CDR2 SMNVEV (reference sequence). The CDR3 is 16 amino acids. The V gene lost 4 bases and the J gene lost 0 bases, with 13 bases spanning the gap. DNA of the CDR3: TGTGCCAGCAGTTGGGGGAGTAAGAGCTCCTACAATGAGCAGTTCTTC. Protein product: CASSWGSKSSYNEQFF.

The gene calls are TRBV11-2 and TRBJ2-5, with TRBD2 matching 8 bases. This CDR3 contains 15 residues. V was clipped by 5 bases and J by 5 bases; unmatched bases: 10. Germline lookup yields CDR1 SGHAT and CDR2 FQNNGV. This CDR3 is CASSLAGGAWETQYF. CDR3 nucleotides: TGTGCCAGCAGCCTGGCCGGGGGGGCCTGGGAGACCCAGTACTTC.

The chain carries TRBV2 and TRBJ2-3; 9 nucleotides match TRBD2. Germline V gene sequence: CDR1 SNHLY, CDR2 FYNNEI. V gave up 6 bases and J gave up 2 bases; unmatched junction bases: 9. The CDR3 has 16 residues. For the CDR3, the DNA is TGTGCCAGCAGGGCGGGGGTAGCGGGGGCCACAGATACGCAGTATTTT. It specifies CASRAGVAGATDTQYF.

In this sample, this clone turned up once. The chain carries TRBV28 and TRBJ1-5; D is possibly TRBD1 (5 bases). Trimming took 7 bases from V and 3 from J, leaving 19 bases between them. Germline CDR1 reads MDHEN; CDR2 reads SYDVKM. The CDR3 consists of 16 residues. The CDR3 loop reads CASTGTGGAHNQPQHF. CDR3 in DNA: TGTGCCAGCACCGGTACGGGCGGGGCCCACAATCAGCCCCAGCATTTT.

This sequence joins TRBV27 and TRBJ1-1, with a tentative D call TRBD1 (6 bases). The CDR3 sequence is 16 residues long. Germline assignment: CDR1 MNHEY and CDR2 SMNVEV (reference sequence). The germline V and J ends were trimmed by 5 bases and 4 bases, with 20 bases remaining between them. The CDR3 loop is CASSPGGAVRPTEAFF. CDR3 nucleotide sequence: TGTGCCAGCAGTCCGGGGGGGGCGGTCCGGCCCACTGAAGCTTTCTTT.

This sequence joins TRBV27 and TRBJ2-7; D ambiguous. Germline V gives CDR1 MNHEY, CDR2 SMNVEV (reference sequence). The V end was cut by 5 bases, the J end by 3 bases, with 8 bases between. There are 12 residues in the CDR3. The chain's CDR3 is CASSPNSYEQYF. CDR3 sequence (DNA): TGTGCCAGCAGTCCGAACAGCTACGAGCAGTACTTC.